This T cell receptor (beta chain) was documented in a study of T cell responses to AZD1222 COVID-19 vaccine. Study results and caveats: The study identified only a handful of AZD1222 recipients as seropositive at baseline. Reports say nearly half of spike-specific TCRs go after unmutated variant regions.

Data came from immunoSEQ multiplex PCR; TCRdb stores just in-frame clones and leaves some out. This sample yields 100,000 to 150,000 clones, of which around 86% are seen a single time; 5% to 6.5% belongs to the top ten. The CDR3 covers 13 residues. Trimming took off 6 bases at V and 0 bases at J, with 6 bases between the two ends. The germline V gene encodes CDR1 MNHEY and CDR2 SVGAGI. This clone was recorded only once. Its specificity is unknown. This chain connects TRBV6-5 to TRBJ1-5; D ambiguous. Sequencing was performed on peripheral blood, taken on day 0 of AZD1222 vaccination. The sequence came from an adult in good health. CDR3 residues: CASSLNSNQPQHF. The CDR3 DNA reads TGTGCCAGCAGCCTCAATAGCAATCAGCCCCAGCATTTT.